This passage covers 13 T cell receptor beta chains from one sample sequenced in a study of cytomegalovirus exposure and HLA in healthy donors. PCR involved 60 Vbeta and 13 Jbeta primers. Produced via immunoSEQ multiplex PCR; TCRdb's table is partial and in-frame only. The sample consists of approximately 160,000 clones, 75% of them appearing once. Sequenced input: PBMCs. Source of these receptors: a woman aged 45 to 65 in good health and CMV-seropositive.

The rearrangement uses TRBV5-4 and TRBJ2-5; TRBD2 matches 9 bases. The ends lost 4 bases at V and 5 bases at J; junction bases unmatched: 9. The CDR3 extends over 15 amino acids. Germline V gene data show CDR1 as SGHNT and CDR2 as YYREEE (reference sequence). The CDR3, as DNA: TGTGCCAGCAGCCCTACGGGACTAGCTACGGAGACCCAGTACTTC. Protein sequence: CASSPTGLATETQYF.

The genes are TRBV18 and TRBJ1-3; the D gene is possibly TRBD1 (5 bases). The CDR3 is made up of 16 amino acids. V lost 3 bases and J lost 7, with 19 bases in between. The V gene's germline CDR1 is KGHSH and CDR2 LQKENI. CDR3 sequence (DNA): TGTGCCAGCTCACCGGGACTCGGACGGGATGGCAACACCATATATTTT. Protein product: CASSPGLGRDGNTIYF.

In this sample, this clone turned up once. The V and J genes are TRBV10-3 and TRBJ2-3; 7 nucleotides align to TRBD2. This CDR3 contains 16 residues. Germline V lookup: CDR1 ENHRY, CDR2 SYGVKD. The V and J ends lost 6 bases and 5 bases, in that order; junction bases with no gene match: 14. The CDR3 reads CAISLRGGGYEDTQYF. The CDR3 DNA reads as TGTGCCATCAGCCTTCGTGGCGGGGGATACGAAGATACGCAGTATTTT.

Worth noting for this clone: At one end the junction does not follow the germline gene, possibly because of a read error. The CDR3 reads CASREAFF. The DNA for the CDR3 is TGTGCCAGCCGTGAAGCTTTCTTT. This sequence joins TRBV2 and TRBJ1-1, with D uncertain. There are 8 residues in the CDR3. The germline V gene encodes CDR1 SNHLY and CDR2 FYNNEI.

The chain uses TRBV2 and TRBJ1-2; TRBD1 is a possible D gene (6 bases). CDR1 SNHLY and CDR2 FYNNEI come from the germline V gene. With 6 bases removed from V and 2 bases from J, the gap between germline ends came to 16 bases. The CDR3 length is 15 residues. The CDR3 here is CASRANRDYNYGYTF. For the CDR3, the DNA is TGTGCCAGCAGGGCAAACAGGGATTACAACTATGGCTACACCTTC.

This clone came up a few times. This sequence joins TRBV29-1 and TRBJ1-2, with a weak D call TRBD1 (5 bases). V was pared by 6 bases and J by 0 bases, with 5 bases between. CDR1 SQVTM and CDR2 ANQGSEA come from the germline V gene. The CDR3 has 11 residues. In DNA form, the CDR3 reads TGCAGCGTGACAGCTAACTATGGCTACACCTTC. Its translation: CSVTANYGYTF.

This clone was observed a few times. This rearrangement joins TRBV27 to TRBJ2-1, with TRBD1 identical over 7 bases. CDR3 length: 14 residues. Germline assignment: CDR1 MNHEY and CDR2 SMNVEV (reference sequence). The ends lost 4 bases at V and 5 bases at J; junction bases unmatched: 5. CDR3 bases: TGTGCCAGCAGTTCCAGACAGGGCCACAATGAGCAGTTCTTC. Protein product: CASSSRQGHNEQFF.

The rearrangement uses TRBV5-6 and TRBJ2-7; D is undetermined. Germline values: CDR1 SGHDT, CDR2 YYEEEE. The V end was cut by 3 bases, the J end by 0 bases, with 7 bases between. The CDR3 sequence is 13 residues long. CDR3 sequence: CASSSKFSYEQYF. CDR3 bases: TGTGCCAGCAGCTCTAAGTTCTCCTACGAGCAGTACTTC. Together with reference TRBV5-6 and TRBJ2-7, the CDR3 gives the full variable domain: DAGVTQSPTHLIKTRGQQVTLRCSPKSGHDTVSWYQQALGQGPQFIFQYYEEEERQRGNFPDRFSGHQFPNYSSELNVNALLLGDSALYLCASSSKFSYEQYFGPGTRLTVT.

This chain links TRBV7-2 with TRBJ2-7, with TRBD1 identical over 9 bases. The CDR3 length is 14 residues. V was clipped by 4 bases and J by 2 bases; unmatched bases: 3. The germline CDR1 and CDR2 sequences are SGHTA and FQGNSA. This chain's CDR3 is CASSSGTGPYEQYF. The DNA for the CDR3 is TGTGCCAGCAGCTCCGGGACAGGGCCCTACGAGCAGTACTTC. The whole variable domain, filled in from reference TRBV7-2 and TRBJ2-7, reads GAGVSQSPSNKVTEKGKDVELRCDPISGHTALYWYRQSLGQGLEFLIYFQGNSAPDKSGLPSDRFSAERTGGSVSTLTIQRTQQEDSAVYLCASSSGTGPYEQYFGPGTRLTVT.

A note on this clone: The sample has other DNA sequences that encode this CDR3 too. The J gene is TRBJ1-1, the V gene TRBV7-9, with 8 bases aligning to TRBD1. The germline gives CDR1 SEHNR, CDR2 FQNEAQ (reference sequence). CDR3 length equals 14 residues. V was pared by 4 bases and J by 0 bases, with 1 base of the junction left unmatched. Here the CDR3 DNA reads TGTGCCAGCAGCTCGACAGGGGTGAACACTGAAGCTTTCTTT. Its translation: CASSSTGVNTEAFF.

This clone was recorded a few times. This rearrangement joins TRBV18 to TRBJ2-6; D is unclear. Looked up from germline, CDR1 is KGHSH and CDR2 is LQKENI. V was pared by 10 bases and J by 0 bases, with 10 bases between. This CDR3 spans 14 amino acids. DNA for the CDR3: TGTGCCACCGCCGAGGACTCTGGGGCCAACGTCCTGACTTTC. It codes for CATAEDSGANVLTF.

The CDR3 sequence: CASSDTPVASLPDTQYF. The CDR3 DNA reads TGTGCCAGCAGTGACACACCTGTGGCCTCCCTCCCCGATACGCAGTATTTT. The chain uses TRBV6-4 and TRBJ2-3, with no clear D. Germline lookup yields CDR1 MRHNA and CDR2 SNTAGT. The CDR3 contains 17 residues. V shed 2 bases and J shed 6 bases, with 21 bases lying between them.

The J gene is TRBJ2-6, the V gene TRBV19, with 8 positions matching TRBD1. CDR1 is LNHDA and CDR2 is SQIVND in the germline V gene (reference sequence). The CDR3 consists of 16 residues. The junction had 3 bases not matched to a gene; V was cut back by 5 bases and J by 0 bases. CDR3: CASSSQGASGANVLTF. The CDR3 nucleotides read TGTGCCAGTAGTTCCCAGGGGGCCTCTGGGGCCAACGTCCTGACTTTC.